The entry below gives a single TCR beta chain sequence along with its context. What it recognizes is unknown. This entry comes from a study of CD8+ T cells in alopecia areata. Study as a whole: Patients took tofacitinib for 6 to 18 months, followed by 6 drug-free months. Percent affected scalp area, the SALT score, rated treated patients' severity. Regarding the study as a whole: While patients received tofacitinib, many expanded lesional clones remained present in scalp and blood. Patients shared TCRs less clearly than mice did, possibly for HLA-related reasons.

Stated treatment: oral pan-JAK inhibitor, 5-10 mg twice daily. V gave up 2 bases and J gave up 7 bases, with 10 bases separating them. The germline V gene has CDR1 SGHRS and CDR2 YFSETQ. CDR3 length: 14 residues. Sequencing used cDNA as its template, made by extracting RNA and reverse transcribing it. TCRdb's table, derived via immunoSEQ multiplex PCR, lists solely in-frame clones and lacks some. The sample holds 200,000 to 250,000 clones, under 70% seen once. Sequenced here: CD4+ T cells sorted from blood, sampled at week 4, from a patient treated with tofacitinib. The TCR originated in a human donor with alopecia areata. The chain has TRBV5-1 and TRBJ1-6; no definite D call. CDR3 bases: TGCGCCAGCAGCTTACCAGGAGGAAATTCACCCCTCCACTTT. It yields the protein CASSLPGGNSPLHF.